One TCR beta chain is described in this entry. Its specificity is unknown. The data were obtained in a study of shared clonotypes between healthy human individuals. Study findings and constraints: Genetic and exposure-history diversity was limited by the few donors.

The germline V and J ends were trimmed by 7 bases and 5 bases, with 12 bases remaining between them. The CDR3 covers 13 residues. The germline V gene encodes CDR1 WSHSY and CDR2 SAAADI. Deep was the level used in running the assay. Profiled with immunoSEQ multiplex PCR; TCRdb holds only in-frame clones, not every one. Of 500,000 to 650,000 clones listed, around 78% were seen once; the top ten hold around 12%. The sequencing input was PBMCs. This clonotype originated in a woman aged 40 to 50 in good health. Some clones in this sample may be carry-over from other donors' samples. The J gene is TRBJ2-4, the V gene TRBV10-2; a possible D gene is TRBD2 (7 bases). CDR3 sequence: CASKGGGQNIQYF. The CDR3 DNA reads TGCGCCAGCAAAGGGGGAGGGCAAAACATTCAGTACTTC.